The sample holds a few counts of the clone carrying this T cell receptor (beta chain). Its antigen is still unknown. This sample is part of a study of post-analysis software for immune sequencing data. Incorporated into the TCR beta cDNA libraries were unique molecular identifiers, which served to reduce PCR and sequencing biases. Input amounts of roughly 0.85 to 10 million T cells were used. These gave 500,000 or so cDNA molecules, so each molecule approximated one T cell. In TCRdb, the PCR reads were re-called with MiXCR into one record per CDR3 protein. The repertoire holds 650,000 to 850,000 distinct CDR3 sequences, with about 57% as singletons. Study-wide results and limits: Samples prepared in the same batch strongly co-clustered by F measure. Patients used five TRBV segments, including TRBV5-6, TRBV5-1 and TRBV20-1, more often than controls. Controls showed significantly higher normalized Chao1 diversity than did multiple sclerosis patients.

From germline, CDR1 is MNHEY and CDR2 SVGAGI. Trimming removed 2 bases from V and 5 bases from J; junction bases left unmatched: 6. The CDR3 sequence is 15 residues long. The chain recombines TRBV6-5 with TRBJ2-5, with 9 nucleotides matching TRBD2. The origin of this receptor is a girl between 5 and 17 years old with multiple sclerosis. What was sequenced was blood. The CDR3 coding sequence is TGTGCCAGCAGTTACGTGACTAGCGGCTTGGAGACCCAGTACTTC. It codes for CASSYVTSGLETQYF.